This T cell receptor beta chain is drawn from a study of tumor-infiltrating lymphocytes in localized non-small cell lung cancer. Study-level results: Not all patients were TCR sequenced, owing to tissue quantity.

Produced via immunoSEQ multiplex PCR; TCRdb's table is partial and in-frame only. The data contain some 10,000 clones, about 69% of them singletons. This clone came up a few times. Its antigen is unidentified. V lost 4 bases, J lost 4 bases, and 8 bases lay in between. The germline V gene has CDR1 LGHNT and CDR2 FRNRAP. The CDR3 extends over 12 amino acids. The specimen was lung tumor tissue. The receptor comes from a human donor with non-small cell lung cancer. The chain carries TRBV12-5 and TRBJ2-7; D is undetermined. The CDR3 here is CASGSDLYEQYF. The CDR3 coding sequence is TGTGCTAGTGGTTCAGACTTGTACGAGCAGTACTTC.